The subject of this entry is one T cell receptor beta chain. Its matching antigen is unknown. The sample belongs to a study of vaccination and CD4 T cells after COVID-19. Study-wide context: Each post-COVID sample was drawn after diagnosis, and the median interval was approximately 100 days (range 35 to 161).

Sequencing of the DNA from cultured CD4+ T cells was carried out with the Oncomine TCR Beta short-read assay. One entry per CDR3 protein results from TCRdb running MiXCR on the PCR reads. The table records 20,000 to 25,000 distinct CDR3 sequences, under 70% of them present only once. Regarding treatment: approximately 9-day PBMC culture with coronavirus spike peptide pools or control peptides (ViraFEST assay). The CDR3 has 12 amino acids. The germline V gene has CDR1 SNHLY and CDR2 FYNNEI. V shed 7 bases and J shed 0 bases, with 7 bases lying between them. This TCR was sampled from a human donor who received a COVID-19 vaccine. This chain joins TRBV2 and TRBJ2-7; no reliable D call. The sample here was CD4+ T cells from blood, cultured in vitro, taken after SARS-CoV-2 vaccination. The CDR3 sequence: CASNLVSYEQYF. Written as DNA, the CDR3 is TGTGCCAGCAATTTGGTCTCCTACGAGCAGTACTTC.